The 17 T cell receptor beta chains given below trace back to one sample, sequenced in a study of cytomegalovirus exposure and HLA in healthy donors. The PCR ran on 60 Vbeta and 13 Jbeta primers. The repertoire was sequenced with immunoSEQ multiplex PCR; TCRdb's copy has only in-frame clones and lacks some. This repertoire includes 130,000 to 150,000 clones. Sequences were obtained from PBMCs. These receptors all come from a male donor in good health and CMV-seronegative.

This chain connects TRBV4-2 to TRBJ1-1; 7 positions agree with TRBD1. CDR1 is LGHNA, CDR2 YNFKEQ, per germline. The CDR3 sequence is 14 residues long. V lost 4 bases and J lost 8; bases outside the gene matches: 10. The CDR3 protein is CASSPLTGPPEAFF. The DNA for the CDR3 is TGTGCCAGCAGCCCCCTGACAGGGCCCCCAGAAGCTTTCTTT.

J is TRBJ1-5 and V is TRBV5-6; 10 positions match TRBD1. The length of the CDR3 is 15 residues. Trimming at V came to 4 bases and at J to 4 bases, leaving 5 bases not matched to a gene. From germline, CDR1 is SGHDT and CDR2 YYEEEE. As DNA, the CDR3 is TGTGCCAGCAGCCCCCGGGACAGGGGTAATCAGCCCCAGCATTTT. As protein: CASSPRDRGNQPQHF.

This chain links TRBV30 with TRBJ1-1; 10 bases match TRBD1. The ends lost 2 bases at V and 8 bases at J; junction bases unmatched: 8. Per germline, CDR1 GTSNPN and CDR2 SVGIG (reference sequence). CDR3 length: 14 amino acids. CDR3 sequence reads: CAWSKDRGSPEAFF. In DNA form, the CDR3 reads TGTGCCTGGAGTAAGGACAGGGGGTCTCCCGAAGCTTTCTTT.

J is TRBJ2-5 and V is TRBV2; tentatively, D is TRBD1 (6 bases). V gave up 7 bases and J gave up 4 bases, with 19 bases separating them. Per the germline V gene, CDR1 is SNHLY and CDR2 is FYNNEI. The CDR3 consists of 15 residues. CDR3 in amino acids: CASTRRTGWSETQYF. The DNA of the CDR3 is TGTGCCAGCACGAGGAGAACAGGGTGGTCAGAGACCCAGTACTTC.

The J gene is TRBJ2-5, the V gene TRBV21-1; TRBD2, the D gene given by the table, was not confirmed from the DNA. TRBV21-1 is a listed pseudogene. The CDR3 contains 14 residues. CDR3 residues: CASSKDPGEETQYF. CDR3 nucleotide sequence: TGTGCCAGCAGCAAAGATCCGGGAGAAGAGACCCAGTACTTC.

The rearrangement joins TRBV6-6 to TRBJ1-5; D ambiguous. The CDR3 is 15 amino acids. V shed 6 bases and J shed 1 base, with 13 bases lying between them. From germline, CDR1 is MNHNY and CDR2 SVGAGI (reference sequence). CDR3 protein: CASSLEGRSNQPQHF. The CDR3 DNA is TGTGCCAGCAGCCTAGAGGGTCGAAGCAATCAGCCCCAGCATTTT.

This chain connects TRBV19 to TRBJ2-1; 8 positions match TRBD2. J gave up 2 bases and V 9 bases, and 9 bases lay outside the gene matches. CDR1 is LNHDA, CDR2 SQIVND, per germline (reference sequence). This CDR3 has 15 residues. The CDR3 nucleotides read TGTGCCAGCAGCCTTAGCGGGGCCGCCTACAATGAGCAGTTCTTC. Its protein product is CASSLSGAAYNEQFF.

The rearrangement links TRBV2 to TRBJ1-3; D remains ambiguous. Trimming cost V 1 base and J 3 bases, with 10 bases left between them. CDR1 and CDR2 from the germline V gene are SNHLY and FYNNEI. This CDR3 spans 15 amino acids. As DNA, the CDR3 is TGTGCCAGCAGTGAAGGAACGGGGAGTGGAAACACCATATATTTT. Its protein product is CASSEGTGSGNTIYF.

This chain uses TRBV9 with TRBJ1-4, with D perhaps TRBD1 (5 bases). The length of the CDR3 is 14 residues. Trimming pared 5 bases from V and 6 bases from J, leaving 14 bases between. Germline CDR1 reads SGDLS; CDR2 reads YYNGEE. The CDR3 protein is CASSAGHRDEKLFF. CDR3 DNA: TGTGCCAGCAGTGCCGGACACCGAGATGAAAAACTGTTTTTT.

This chain links TRBV9 with TRBJ1-3; a possible D gene is TRBD1 (5 bases). Per the germline V gene, CDR1 is SGDLS and CDR2 is YYNGEE. Trimming pared 0 bases from V and 0 bases from J, leaving 16 bases between. CDR3 size: 18 residues. The CDR3 spells CASSVAGGSSLSGNTIYF. CDR3 coding DNA: TGTGCCAGCAGCGTAGCGGGGGGGTCGTCCCTCTCTGGAAACACCATATATTTT.

The CDR3 spells CASSTSRGAYEQYF. CDR3 in DNA: TGTGCCAGTAGTACCTCCCGGGGTGCCTACGAGCAGTACTTC. V is TRBV19 and J is TRBJ2-7; perhaps TRBD2 as D (5 bases). Germline CDR1 LNHDA, CDR2 SQIVND (reference sequence). The germline V and J ends were trimmed by 4 bases and 2 bases, with 12 bases remaining between them. The CDR3 has 14 amino acids.

The CDR3: CASSEAGLLLYNEQFF. The CDR3 DNA follows: TGTGCCAGCAGTGAGGCGGGACTCCTCTTATACAATGAGCAGTTCTTC. The chain carries TRBV6-1 and TRBJ2-1, with D maybe TRBD2 (6 bases). V lost 3 bases and J lost 4, with 16 bases in between. This CDR3 contains 16 residues. Per germline, CDR1 MNHNS and CDR2 SASEGT.

This chain links TRBV5-6 with TRBJ1-2, with D tentatively TRBD1 (6 bases). V was clipped by 2 bases and J by 4 bases, with 12 bases between them. CDR1 SGHDT and CDR2 YYEEEE come from the germline V gene. CDR3 length: 14 amino acids. The DNA for the CDR3 is TGTGCCAGCAGCTTACAGGGCCGGGGCTATGGCTACACCTTC. Amino acid sequence: CASSLQGRGYGYTF.

V and J are TRBV14 and TRBJ1-1; D is uncertain. Germline CDR1 and CDR2: SGHDN and FVKESK. V was shortened by 1 base and J by 3 bases, with 6 bases between the two germline ends. The CDR3 consists of 13 residues. The CDR3 DNA reads as TGTGCCAGCAGCCAAGGAGGGTACACTGAAGCTTTCTTT. Translated, it gives CASSQGGYTEAFF. The full variable domain, completed using reference TRBV14 and TRBJ1-1, is EAGVTQFPSHSVIEKGQTVTLRCDPISGHDNLYWYRRVMGKEIKFLLHFVKESKQDESGMPNNRFLAERTGGTYSTLKVQPAELEDSGVYFCASSQGGYTEAFFGQGTRLTVV.

The chain combines TRBV11-2 with TRBJ1-1, with D possibly matching TRBD1 (5 bases). CDR3 length equals 16 residues. Trimming shortened V by 1 base and J by 1 base, and 13 bases separated the two germline ends. The germline CDR1 and CDR2 sequences are SGHAT and FQNNGV. The CDR3 DNA is TGTGCCAGCAGCTTAGTTTCAGGGATCAAGAACACTGAAGCTTTCTTT. Amino acids: CASSLVSGIKNTEAFF.

The rearrangement joins TRBV5-1 to TRBJ1-6; weak D call: TRBD1 (6 bases). The germline gives CDR1 SGHRS, CDR2 YFSETQ. V was shortened by 5 bases and J by 5 bases, with 14 bases between the two germline ends. The CDR3 spans 15 residues. The CDR3 region has the DNA TGCGCCAGCAGAGCAGGGGTGAGTGATAATTCACCCCTCCACTTT. Translation gives CASRAGVSDNSPLHF. The entire variable domain, with the rest obtained from reference TRBV5-1 and TRBJ1-6, is as follows: KAGVTQTPRYLIKTRGQQVTLSCSPISGHRSVSWYQQTPGQGLQFLFEYFSETQRNKGNFPGRFSGRQFSNSRSEMNVSTLELGDSALYLCASRAGVSDNSPLHFGNGTRLTVT.

For the CDR3, the DNA is TGTGCCTGGAGTACTACAGGAAAGGAGACCCAGTACTTC. Translation: CAWSTTGKETQYF. The chain employs TRBV30 and TRBJ2-5; D may be TRBD1 (5 bases). V lost 2 bases to trimming and J lost 5 bases, with 12 bases between them. CDR1 GTSNPN and CDR2 SVGIG come from the germline V gene (reference sequence). The CDR3 is 13 amino acids.